Listed below are T cell receptor beta chains from one sample, sequenced in a study of CXCR4 blockade with PD-1 therapy in pancreatic cancer. Assay: immunoSEQ multiplex PCR; the TCRdb copy retains only in-frame clones and omits some. The repertoire holds under 5,500 clones, 45% to 60% seen once, with approximately 7% in the top ten. Sequenced sample: tumor tissue. The receptors stem from a human donor with pancreatic ductal adenocarcinoma. The CDR3 runs from the conserved cysteine through the conserved F or W. Fields, in order: CDR3 protein, CDR3 DNA, J gene, clone size, D gene, V gene. The D gene is left open where the match is weak. Clone size is given for some rows only: seen once, a few or many times, or a class if the clone is expanded.

CDR3aa: CASSFRDREFSAQYF
CDR3nt: TGTGCCAGCAGTTTCCGGGACAGGGAATTCTCGGCCCAGTACTTC
j_gene: TRBJ2-5
abundance: NA
d_gene: TRBD1
v_gene: TRBV28

CDR3aa: CASSYVADDTEAFF
CDR3nt: TGTGCCAGCAGTTACGTAGCAGATGACACTGAAGCTTTCTTT
j_gene: TRBJ1-1
abundance: NA
d_gene: NA
v_gene: TRBV6-8

CDR3aa: CASSPRRASGALANEKLFF
CDR3nt: TGTGCCAGCAGCCCGCGGCGGGCATCTGGGGCTTTGGCTAATGAAAAACTGTTTTTT
j_gene: TRBJ1-4
abundance: few
d_gene: NA
v_gene: TRBV11-3

CDR3aa: CASRLEAGSRTEAFF
CDR3nt: TGCGCCAGCAGATTGGAGGCAGGGAGTAGGACTGAAGCTTTCTTT
j_gene: TRBJ1-1
abundance: NA
d_gene: NA
v_gene: TRBV5-1

CDR3aa: CASSVTVNTEAFF
CDR3nt: TGTGCCAGCAGCGTGACAGTGAACACTGAAGCTTTCTTT
j_gene: TRBJ1-1
abundance: NA
d_gene: NA
v_gene: TRBV9

CDR3aa: CASSIDRASDEQYF
CDR3nt: TGTGCCAGCAGTATCGACAGGGCGTCGGACGAGCAGTACTTC
j_gene: TRBJ2-7
abundance: NA
d_gene: TRBD1
v_gene: TRBV28

CDR3aa: CSVEETGTKLFF
CDR3nt: TGCAGCGTTGAAGAGACGGGGACTAAGTTATTCTTC
j_gene: TRBJ2-1
abundance: NA
d_gene: TRBD2
v_gene: TRBV29-1

CDR3aa: CAISEGQAYGYTF
CDR3nt: TGTGCCATCAGTGAGGGACAGGCCTATGGCTACACCTTC
j_gene: TRBJ1-2
abundance: few
d_gene: TRBD1
v_gene: TRBV10-3

CDR3aa: CASSSGRSQYVDGYTF
CDR3nt: TGTGCCAGCAGCTCGGGACGTTCTCAATATGTGGATGGCTACACCTTC
j_gene: TRBJ1-2
abundance: NA
d_gene: NA
v_gene: TRBV11-3

CDR3aa: CASTLPGAPGRELFF
CDR3nt: TGTGCCAGTACGCTTCCCGGGGCCCCCGGCCGGGAGCTGTTTTTT
j_gene: TRBJ2-2
abundance: NA
d_gene: NA
v_gene: TRBV28

CDR3aa: CASSDNRAGKTQYF
CDR3nt: TGTGCCAGCAGTGATAACAGGGCTGGGAAGACCCAGTACTTC
j_gene: TRBJ2-5
abundance: NA
d_gene: NA
v_gene: TRBV25-1

CDR3aa: CASRPGVTDTQYF
CDR3nt: TGTGCCAGCAGGCCCGGGGTGACAGATACGCAGTATTTT
j_gene: TRBJ2-3
abundance: few
d_gene: NA
v_gene: TRBV6-8

CDR3aa: CASSPVSGTPSSTGELFF
CDR3nt: TGTGCCAGCTCACCAGTTAGCGGGACCCCATCGAGCACCGGGGAGCTGTTTTTT
j_gene: TRBJ2-2
abundance: NA
d_gene: TRBD2
v_gene: TRBV18

CDR3aa: CASSDVSGPTGEQYF
CDR3nt: TGTGCCAGCAGTGATGTCTCGGGACCTACTGGGGAGCAGTACTTC
j_gene: TRBJ2-7
abundance: few
d_gene: NA
v_gene: TRBV9

CDR3aa: CASSIARDRGSYEQYF
CDR3nt: TGTGCCAGTAGTATAGCTAGGGACAGGGGAAGCTACGAGCAGTACTTC
j_gene: TRBJ2-7
abundance: NA
d_gene: TRBD1
v_gene: TRBV19

CDR3aa: CATAKFQDRALSGNTIYF
CDR3nt: TGTGCCACCGCCAAATTCCAGGACAGGGCTCTCTCTGGAAACACCATATATTTT
j_gene: TRBJ1-3
abundance: NA
d_gene: TRBD1
v_gene: TRBV6-8

CDR3aa: CASSVEPGTGNTEAFF
CDR3nt: TGTGCCAGCAGCGTAGAGCCCGGGACGGGAAACACTGAAGCTTTCTTT
j_gene: TRBJ1-1
abundance: NA
d_gene: NA
v_gene: TRBV9

CDR3aa: CASSSTRDQPQHF
CDR3nt: TGTGCCAGCAGTTCGACCAGGGATCAGCCCCAGCATTTT
j_gene: TRBJ1-5
abundance: NA
d_gene: NA
v_gene: TRBV6-8

CDR3aa: CASAGGYTGELFF
CDR3nt: TGTGCCAGTGCAGGGGGGTACACCGGGGAGCTGTTTTTT
j_gene: TRBJ2-2
abundance: once
d_gene: NA
v_gene: TRBV19

CDR3aa: CASSVAGGYTDTQYF
CDR3nt: TGTGCCAGCAGCGTAGCAGGCGGATACACAGATACGCAGTATTTT
j_gene: TRBJ2-3
abundance: NA
d_gene: NA
v_gene: TRBV7-1

CDR3aa: CASATGYSNQPQHF
CDR3nt: TGTGCCAGCGCGACAGGTTATAGCAATCAGCCCCAGCATTTT
j_gene: TRBJ1-5
abundance: NA
d_gene: NA
v_gene: TRBV27

CDR3aa: CASSEMGLRDNEQFF
CDR3nt: TGCGCCAGCAGTGAGATGGGACTTAGAGACAATGAGCAGTTCTTC
j_gene: TRBJ2-1
abundance: NA
d_gene: NA
v_gene: TRBV10-2

CDR3aa: CASPHAREGVSGNTIYF
CDR3nt: TGCGCCAGCCCCCATGCACGGGAAGGGGTAAGTGGAAACACCATATATTTT
j_gene: TRBJ1-3
abundance: NA
d_gene: NA
v_gene: TRBV23-1

CDR3aa: CASKRHSQAYEQYF
CDR3nt: TGTGCCAGCAAAAGGCACTCCCAGGCCTATGAGCAGTACTTC
j_gene: TRBJ2-7
abundance: NA
d_gene: NA
v_gene: TRBV6-8

CDR3aa: CASSFGRAPTGRSSGANVLTF
CDR3nt: TGTGCCAGCAGTTTTGGTCGGGCCCCCACAGGACGGAGCTCTGGGGCCAACGTCCTGACTTTC
j_gene: TRBJ2-6
abundance: NA
d_gene: NA
v_gene: TRBV28